This T cell receptor (beta chain) was sequenced for a study of metastatic and nonmetastatic thyroid tumors. V gave up 6 bases and J gave up 10 bases; unmatched junction bases: 22. Germline CDR1 is MDHEN and CDR2 is SYDVKM. The CDR3 consists of 17 residues. This clone was recorded a few times. There were no patients who had received any treatment before thyroid surgery. TCRdb re-called the PCR reads through MiXCR. The table records about 40,000 clones, about an eighth of them present only once. Material: blood. The source is a female donor with papillary thyroid cancer or a benign thyroid nodule (not recorded which). Some clones in this sample may be carry-over from other donors' samples. The chain carries TRBV28 and TRBJ2-7; 9 nucleotides agree with TRBD1. This CDR3 reads CASSSGTGRLFFYYQYF. The CDR3 DNA reads as TGTGCCAGCAGCTCTGGGACAGGGCGTTTGTTTTTCTACTATCAGTACTTC.